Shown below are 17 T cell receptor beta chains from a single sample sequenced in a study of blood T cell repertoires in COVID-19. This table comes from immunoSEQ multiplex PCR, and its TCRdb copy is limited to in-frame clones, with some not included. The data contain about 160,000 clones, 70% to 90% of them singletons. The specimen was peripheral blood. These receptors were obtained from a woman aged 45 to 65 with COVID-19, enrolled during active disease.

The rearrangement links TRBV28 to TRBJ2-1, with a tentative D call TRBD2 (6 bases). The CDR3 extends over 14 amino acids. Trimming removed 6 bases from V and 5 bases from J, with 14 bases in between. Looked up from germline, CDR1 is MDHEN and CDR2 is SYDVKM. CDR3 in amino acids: CASREGSENNEQFF. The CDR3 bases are TGTGCCAGCAGGGAGGGGTCGGAAAACAATGAGCAGTTCTTC.

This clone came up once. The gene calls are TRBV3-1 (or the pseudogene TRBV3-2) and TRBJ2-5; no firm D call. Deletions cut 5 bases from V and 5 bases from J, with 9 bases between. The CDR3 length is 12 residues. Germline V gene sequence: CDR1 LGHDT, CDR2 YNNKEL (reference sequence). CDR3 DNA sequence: TGTGCCAGCAGCTCAAGCCCGGAGACCCAGTACTTC. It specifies CASSSSPETQYF.

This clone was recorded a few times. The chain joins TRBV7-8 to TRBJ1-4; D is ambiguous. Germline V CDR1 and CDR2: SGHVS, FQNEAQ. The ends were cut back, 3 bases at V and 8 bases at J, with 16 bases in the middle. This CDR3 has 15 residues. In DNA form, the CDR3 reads TGTGCCAGCAGCTTGACGGTCAACTCTAGGGAAAAACTGTTTTTT. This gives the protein CASSLTVNSREKLFF.

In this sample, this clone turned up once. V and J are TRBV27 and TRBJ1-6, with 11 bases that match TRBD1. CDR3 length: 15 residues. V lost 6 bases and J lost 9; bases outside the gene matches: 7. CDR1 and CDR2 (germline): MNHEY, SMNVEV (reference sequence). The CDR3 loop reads CASSPTGTGGSPLHF. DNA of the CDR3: TGTGCCAGCAGCCCTACCGGGACAGGGGGTTCACCCCTCCACTTT.

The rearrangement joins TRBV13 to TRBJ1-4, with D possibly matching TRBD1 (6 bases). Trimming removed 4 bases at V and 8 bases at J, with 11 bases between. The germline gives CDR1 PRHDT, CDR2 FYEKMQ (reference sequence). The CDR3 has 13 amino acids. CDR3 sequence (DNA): TGTGCCAGCAGCTCCGCGGGGGGCGAAAAACTGTTTTTT. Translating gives CASSSAGGEKLFF.

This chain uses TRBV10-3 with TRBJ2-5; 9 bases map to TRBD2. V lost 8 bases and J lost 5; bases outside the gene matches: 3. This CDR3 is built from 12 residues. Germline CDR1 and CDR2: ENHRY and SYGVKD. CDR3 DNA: TGTGCCATCGGTGCGGGGGGGGAGACCCAGTACTTC. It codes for CAIGAGGETQYF.

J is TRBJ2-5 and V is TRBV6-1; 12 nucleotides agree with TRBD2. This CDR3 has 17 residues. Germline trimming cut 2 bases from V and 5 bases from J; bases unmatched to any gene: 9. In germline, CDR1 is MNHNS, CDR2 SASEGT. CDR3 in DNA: TGTGCCAGCAGTGAACGACTAGCGGGGGCCATGGGGGAGACCCAGTACTTC. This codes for CASSERLAGAMGETQYF.

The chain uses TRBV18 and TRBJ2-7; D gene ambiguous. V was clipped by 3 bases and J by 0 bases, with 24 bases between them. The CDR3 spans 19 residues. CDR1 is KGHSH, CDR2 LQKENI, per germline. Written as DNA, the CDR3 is TGTGCCAGCTCACCCAGAGACTCGTTTTCCCATAAGAGCTCCTACGAGCAGTACTTC. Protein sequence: CASSPRDSFSHKSSYEQYF.

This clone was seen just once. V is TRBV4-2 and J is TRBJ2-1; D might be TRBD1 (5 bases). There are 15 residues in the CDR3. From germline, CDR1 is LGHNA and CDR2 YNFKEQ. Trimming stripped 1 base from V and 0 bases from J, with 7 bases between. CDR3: CASSQAQDSYNEQFF. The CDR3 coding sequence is TGTGCCAGCAGCCAAGCACAGGACTCCTACAATGAGCAGTTCTTC.

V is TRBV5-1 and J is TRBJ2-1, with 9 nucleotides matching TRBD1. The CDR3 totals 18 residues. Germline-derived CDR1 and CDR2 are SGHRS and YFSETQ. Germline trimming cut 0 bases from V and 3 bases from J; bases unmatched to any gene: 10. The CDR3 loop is CASSLGSPGQGVYNEQFF. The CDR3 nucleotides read TGCGCCAGCAGCTTGGGATCCCCGGGACAGGGTGTCTACAATGAGCAGTTCTTC.

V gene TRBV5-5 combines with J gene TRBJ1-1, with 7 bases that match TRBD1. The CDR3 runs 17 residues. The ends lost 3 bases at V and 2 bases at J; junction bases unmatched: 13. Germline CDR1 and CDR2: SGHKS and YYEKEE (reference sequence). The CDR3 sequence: CASSSVLKTGPNTEAFF. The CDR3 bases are TGTGCCAGCAGCTCTGTATTAAAGACAGGGCCTAACACTGAAGCTTTCTTT.

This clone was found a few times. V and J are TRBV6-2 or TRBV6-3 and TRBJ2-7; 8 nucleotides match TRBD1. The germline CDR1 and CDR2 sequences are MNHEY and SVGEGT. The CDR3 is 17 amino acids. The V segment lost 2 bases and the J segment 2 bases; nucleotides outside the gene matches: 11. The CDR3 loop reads CASSYRGEGQGTYEQYF. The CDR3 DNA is TGTGCCAGCAGTTACAGGGGAGAAGGACAGGGAACCTACGAGCAGTACTTC.

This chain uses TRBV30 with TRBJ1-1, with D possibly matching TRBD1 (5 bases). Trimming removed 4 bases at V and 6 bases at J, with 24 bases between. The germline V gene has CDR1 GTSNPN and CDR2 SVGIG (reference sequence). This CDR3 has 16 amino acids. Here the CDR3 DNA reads TGTGCCTGGACCCCTAATGGCAGGGCGGAGATAGCTGAAGCTTTCTTT. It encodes CAWTPNGRAEIAEAFF.

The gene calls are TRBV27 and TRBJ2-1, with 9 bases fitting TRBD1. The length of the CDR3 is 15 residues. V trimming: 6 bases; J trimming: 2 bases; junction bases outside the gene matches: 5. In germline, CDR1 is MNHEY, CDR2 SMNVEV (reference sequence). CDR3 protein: CASRIRDRAYNEQFF. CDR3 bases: TGTGCCAGCAGAATCCGGGACAGGGCCTACAATGAGCAGTTCTTC.

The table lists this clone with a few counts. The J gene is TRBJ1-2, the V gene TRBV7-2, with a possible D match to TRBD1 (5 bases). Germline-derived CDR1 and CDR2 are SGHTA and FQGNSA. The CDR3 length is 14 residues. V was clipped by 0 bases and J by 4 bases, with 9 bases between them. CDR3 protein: CASSLAGEAYGYTF. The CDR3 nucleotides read TGTGCCAGCAGCTTAGCGGGGGAGGCCTATGGCTACACCTTC.

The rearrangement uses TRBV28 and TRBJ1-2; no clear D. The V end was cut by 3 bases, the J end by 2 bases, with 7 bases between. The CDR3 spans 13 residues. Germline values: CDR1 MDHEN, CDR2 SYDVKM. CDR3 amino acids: CASSFGGNYGYTF. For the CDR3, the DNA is TGTGCCAGCAGTTTCGGCGGGAACTATGGCTACACCTTC.

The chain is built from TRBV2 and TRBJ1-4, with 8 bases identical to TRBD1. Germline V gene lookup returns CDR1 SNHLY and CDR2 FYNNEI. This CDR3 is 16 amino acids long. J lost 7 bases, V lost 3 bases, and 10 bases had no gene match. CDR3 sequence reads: CASSEVSGGLGEKLFF. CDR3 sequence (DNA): TGTGCCAGCAGTGAGGTCTCAGGGGGCCTGGGTGAAAAACTGTTTTTT.